The source of this T cell receptor beta chain is a study of neurological immune-mediated disorders (dated 2019 in TCRdb). About the investigation overall: The study compared peripheral blood TCR-beta repertoires of HTLV-I-associated myelopathy (HAM/TSP) patients, multiple sclerosis patients and healthy controls using UMI-based sequencing. The approximately 96 TCR-beta libraries covered PBMC samples along with longitudinal samples, technical triplicates, and paired sorted CD4+ and CD8+ T-cell subsets. Each longitudinal HAM/TSP and healthy donor was sampled at 3 time-points spaced at roughly 3-40 month intervals. The cohort comprised about 70 subjects: around 15 HAM/TSP patients, approximately 34 multiple sclerosis patients and 20 or so healthy controls. General study outcomes and caveats: TCR clonal expansion was greatest in HAM/TSP patients and smallest in MS patients, who ranked below even healthy controls. Expanded clones from different subjects shared no identical CDR3 amino acid sequences, which suggests that TCR-beta repertoires were private in all groups.

This clonotype was counted many times. The antigen it recognizes is unknown. Base-call qualities are not available, and no considerably larger clone is one nucleotide away. cDNA synthesis used template-switch 5'RACE with a primer carrying a 10-nucleotide random unique molecular identifier tagging each TCR transcript. Every sequencing run yielded over 200 million TCR-beta sequences covering 15-18 subjects. Total RNA was extracted with the RNeasy kit. The KAPA Real-time Library Amplification kit was used to amplify TCR-beta VDJ regions with primers targeting the TCR constant region and the 5'RACE anchor. A first PCR added sample indexes and Illumina adaptors, after which a second PCR increased the library yield. After purification with Ampure beads, the TCR product of roughly 650 bp was size-selected on a 2% E-gel SizeSelection system. Before pooling, library quality was checked on a Bioanalyzer, concentration was measured with Qubit, and libraries were quantified with the Kapa Library Quantification kit. An Illumina HiSeq 2500 was used to sequence the libraries paired-end at 2 x 150 bp. To increase sequence diversity, 25-30% phiX was spiked into each library pool. The authors' analysis ran thus. Quality-filtered reads were processed with the UMI-based MiGEC pipeline, which removed over 75% of raw TCR sequences during error correction. VDJ genes were aligned to IMGT germline references, and each clonotype was defined by a unique CDR3 amino acid sequence together with V-J genes. VDJtools evaluated clonal expansion, Shannon diversity and CDR3 relatedness (CalcPairwiseDistances, ClusterSamples); CLCbio workbench built phylogenetic trees. Clones with at least 8 unique UMIs were defined as expanded, with this threshold being based on coefficient-of-variation modelling across technical triplicates. TCRdb reprocessing: public reads trimmed at Q25 with fastp, clones called with MiXCR, in-frame beta chains kept. For every CDR3 protein sequence, its rows merge into one entry that carries the most common genes and DNA. TCRdb's processing, not the authors' own work, is the source of the V and J calls. The sample records about 99,000 distinct CDR3 sequences, 10% to 11% of which are singletons. The top ten constitute under 4% of the sample.

V is cut by 6 bases and J by 6 bases, and the space between the germline ends is 12 bases. The CDR3 contains 14 residues, cysteine and phenylalanine counted. Only the CDR3 DNA is retained, 42 bases long and in frame from the first base. The time point label here, explained by the study, means: longitudinal time-point 3. Libraries from unsorted PBMCs were made from 2 million PBMCs kept in RNAlater at -80 degrees C until RNA extraction. PBMCs were separated from peripheral blood using Ficoll-Hypaque density gradient centrifugation and then cryopreserved in liquid nitrogen. Sequencing used PBMCs. This chain joins TRBV12-3 or TRBV12-4 to TRBJ1-6; 6 matching bases give a weak D call of TRBD1. This clonotype was obtained from a female donor with HTLV-1-associated myelopathy (HAM/TSP). The CDR3 corresponds to CASRARTVNSPLHF. In nucleotides, the sequence is TGTGCCAGCAGAGCCAGGACAGTTAATTCACCCCTCCACTTT.